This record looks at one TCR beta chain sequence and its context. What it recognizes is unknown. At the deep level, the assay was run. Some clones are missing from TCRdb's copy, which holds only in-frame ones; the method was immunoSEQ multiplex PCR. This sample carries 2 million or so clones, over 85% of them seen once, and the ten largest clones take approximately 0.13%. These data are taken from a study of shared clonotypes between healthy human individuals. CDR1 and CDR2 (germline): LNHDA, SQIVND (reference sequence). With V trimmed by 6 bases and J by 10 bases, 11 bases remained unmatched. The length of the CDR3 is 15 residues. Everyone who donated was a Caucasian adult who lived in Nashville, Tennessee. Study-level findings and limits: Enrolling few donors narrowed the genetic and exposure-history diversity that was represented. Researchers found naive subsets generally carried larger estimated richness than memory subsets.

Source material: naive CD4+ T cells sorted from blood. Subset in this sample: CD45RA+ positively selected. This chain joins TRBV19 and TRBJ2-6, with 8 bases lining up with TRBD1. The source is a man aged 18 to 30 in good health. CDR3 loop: CASSSTGTGLNVLTF. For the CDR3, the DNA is TGTGCCAGTAGCTCTACCGGGACAGGTCTAAACGTCCTGACTTTC.